The sample holds many counts of the clone carrying this T cell receptor (beta chain). The antigen remains unidentified. This CDR3 spans 12 amino acids. The germline gives CDR1 ENHRY, CDR2 SYGVKD. Trimming cost V 6 bases and J 3 bases, with 9 bases left between them. This specimen belongs to a study of T-cell memory formation after mild COVID-19. General observations from the study: Pre-infection memory carried some responding clones, suggesting that cross-reactive memory joined. CD4+ contracting clones lay mainly in CM and EM, CD8+ ones in EMRA.

The 5'RACE method, run with constant-segment primers, produced TCR alpha and TCR beta cDNA libraries (carrying sample barcodes and UMIs). TCRdb reanalysed the 5' RACE reads using MiXCR and keeps one entry per CDR3 protein. The profile shows about 130,000 distinct CDR3 sequences, about 18% of them singletons. This sequence was found in a young man who had mild COVID-19 (a few samples of this study predate the infection). Cell type and time point are not known. The sequencing input was PBMCs or a T cell subset sorted from them (not recorded which). The V call is TRBV10-3, the J call TRBJ2-7, with a possible D match to TRBD1 (5 bases). As DNA, the CDR3 is TGTGCCATCAGAGACACAGGCTACGAGCAGTACTTC. Its translation is CAIRDTGYEQYF.